This is a list of T cell receptor beta chains from one sample in a study of control samples from healthy donors and cancer patients. Method: immunoSEQ multiplex PCR; TCRdb's copy keeps in-frame clones and lacks some. The sample carries under 450,000 clones, 80% to 95% recorded once. Sequenced: PBMCs. Every receptor here comes from a man in his forties with head and neck cancer. The CDR3 runs from the conserved cysteine through the conserved F or W. Each record gives: V gene, J gene, D gene, clone size, CDR3 DNA, CDR3 protein. A D gene is named only where the DNA matches it firmly. Expanded clones get a size class; other rows say once, few or many, or leave the size out.

V gene: TRBV18
J gene: TRBJ1-1
D gene: TRBD1
clone size: NA
CDR3 DNA: TGTGCCAGCTCACCCTTGGAGGGGGCCGCTGAAGCTTTCTTT
CDR3 protein: CASSPLEGAAEAFF

V gene: TRBV7-9
J gene: TRBJ2-1
D gene: NA
clone size: NA
CDR3 DNA: TGTGCCAGCAGCTCTTTCCCGGGACAAGGGCGCAATGAGCAGTTCTTC
CDR3 protein: CASSSFPGQGRNEQFF

V gene: TRBV3-1/TRBV3-2
J gene: TRBJ2-5
D gene: NA
clone size: NA
CDR3 DNA: TGTGCCAGCACCCAAGGGGGGGAGACCCAGTACTTC
CDR3 protein: CASTQGGETQYF

V gene: TRBV4-1
J gene: TRBJ2-2
D gene: TRBD1
clone size: NA
CDR3 DNA: TGCGCCAGCAGCAAAGGGACAGGCAACACCGGGGAGCTGTTTTTT
CDR3 protein: CASSKGTGNTGELFF

V gene: TRBV29-1
J gene: TRBJ2-4
D gene: NA
clone size: NA
CDR3 DNA: TGCAGCGTGAGGGGACCCCTCTTGCAAAACATTCAGTACTTC
CDR3 protein: CSVRGPLLQNIQYF

V gene: TRBV19
J gene: TRBJ1-2
D gene: NA
clone size: NA
CDR3 DNA: TGTGCCAGTAGTATCTCCCGGGACACAAGGGCGTATGGCTACACCTTC
CDR3 protein: CASSISRDTRAYGYTF

V gene: TRBV3-1/TRBV3-2
J gene: TRBJ2-3
D gene: TRBD2
clone size: once
CDR3 DNA: TGTGCCAGCAGCCAAGATGTCGCGGGGGGGCTGGATACGCAGTATTTT
CDR3 protein: CASSQDVAGGLDTQYF

V gene: TRBV9
J gene: TRBJ2-3
D gene: NA
clone size: NA
CDR3 DNA: TGTGCCAGCAGCGTAGTGGCGGGCAACACAGATACGCAGTATTTT
CDR3 protein: CASSVVAGNTDTQYF

V gene: TRBV2
J gene: TRBJ1-2
D gene: NA
clone size: NA
CDR3 DNA: TGTGCCACGGCGAGCTACACCTTC
CDR3 protein: CATASYTF

V gene: TRBV10-2
J gene: TRBJ1-2
D gene: NA
clone size: NA
CDR3 DNA: TGCGCCAGCAGTGAGTCTTGGTTTGAGGGCGGCTACACCTTC
CDR3 protein: CASSESWFEGGYTF

V gene: TRBV28
J gene: TRBJ2-1
D gene: TRBD2
clone size: NA
CDR3 DNA: TGTGCCAGCAGTCTGGGGGGGGTGTCCTACAATGAGCAGTTCTTC
CDR3 protein: CASSLGGVSYNEQFF

V gene: TRBV3-1/TRBV3-2
J gene: TRBJ2-7
D gene: TRBD1
clone size: NA
CDR3 DNA: TGTGCCAGCAGCCCCCCGGACAGGGGGAGGTACGAGCAGTACTTC
CDR3 protein: CASSPPDRGRYEQYF

V gene: TRBV10-3
J gene: TRBJ1-3
D gene: NA
clone size: NA
CDR3 DNA: TGTGCCATGTCCTCTGCCCCAGGGACCAGGCTAGACACCATATATTTT
CDR3 protein: CAMSSAPGTRLDTIYF

V gene: TRBV6-1
J gene: TRBJ2-5
D gene: NA
clone size: NA
CDR3 DNA: TGTGCCAGCAGTGAAGGAGGGAATGCGGAGACCCAGTACTTC
CDR3 protein: CASSEGGNAETQYF

V gene: TRBV28
J gene: TRBJ1-5
D gene: TRBD1
clone size: once
CDR3 DNA: TGTGCCAGCAGTTTGTCCGGGACAGGGGGCAATCAGCCCCAGCATTTT
CDR3 protein: CASSLSGTGGNQPQHF

V gene: TRBV19
J gene: TRBJ2-1
D gene: NA
clone size: NA
CDR3 DNA: TGTGCCAGTAGTGGATCCGGAATTTACAATGAGCAGTTCTTC
CDR3 protein: CASSGSGIYNEQFF

V gene: TRBV9
J gene: TRBJ2-7
D gene: TRBD2
clone size: NA
CDR3 DNA: TGTGCCAGCAGCGTAGTGGGGACTAGTAGCGACGAGCAGTACTTC
CDR3 protein: CASSVVGTSSDEQYF

V gene: TRBV18
J gene: TRBJ2-5
D gene: NA
clone size: NA
CDR3 DNA: TGTGCCAGCTCACTCAGACGGCAAGAGACCCAGTACTTC
CDR3 protein: CASSLRRQETQYF

V gene: TRBV6-1
J gene: TRBJ2-7
D gene: NA
clone size: NA
CDR3 DNA: TGTGCCATCGGCAAGGCGGTCCCGCCTTACGAGCAGTACTTC
CDR3 protein: CAIGKAVPPYEQYF

V gene: TRBV6-5
J gene: TRBJ2-1
D gene: NA
clone size: NA
CDR3 DNA: TGTGCCAGCAGTTACCGGCCAAGCTACAATGAGCAGTTCTTC
CDR3 protein: CASSYRPSYNEQFF

V gene: TRBV5-4
J gene: TRBJ2-3
D gene: TRBD1
clone size: NA
CDR3 DNA: TGTGCCAGCAGAACCGGACAGGGCCCCACAGATACGCAGTATTTT
CDR3 protein: CASRTGQGPTDTQYF

V gene: TRBV29-1
J gene: TRBJ2-6
D gene: NA
clone size: NA
CDR3 DNA: TGCAGCGTTCCCAGGGGCGGTTCTGGGGCCAACGTCCTGACTTTC
CDR3 protein: CSVPRGGSGANVLTF

V gene: TRBV28
J gene: TRBJ1-1
D gene: NA
clone size: NA
CDR3 DNA: TGTGCCAGCAGTCCCGGGACGGCGAACACTGAAGCTTTCTTT
CDR3 protein: CASSPGTANTEAFF

V gene: TRBV3-1/TRBV3-2
J gene: TRBJ1-5
D gene: NA
clone size: NA
CDR3 DNA: TGTGCCAGCAGCCTTGGAAAAGGAGCGGGGGAGCCCCAGCATTTT
CDR3 protein: CASSLGKGAGEPQHF

V gene: TRBV6-5
J gene: TRBJ1-6
D gene: NA
clone size: NA
CDR3 DNA: TGTGCCAGCAGTTACGAGGGGTCCTATAATTCACCCCTCCACTTT
CDR3 protein: CASSYEGSYNSPLHF

V gene: TRBV29-1
J gene: TRBJ1-1
D gene: NA
clone size: NA
CDR3 DNA: TGCAGCGTTGAGTCTGGGCAAGAAGCTTTCTTT
CDR3 protein: CSVESGQEAFF

V gene: TRBV28
J gene: TRBJ1-1
D gene: NA
clone size: NA
CDR3 DNA: TGTGCCAGCAACCCCCCAGGAGGAGGCACTGAAGCTTTCTTT
CDR3 protein: CASNPPGGGTEAFF

V gene: TRBV3-1/TRBV3-2
J gene: TRBJ2-1
D gene: NA
clone size: NA
CDR3 DNA: TGTGCCAGCAGAGGCACTGAGCAGTTCTTC
CDR3 protein: CASRGTEQFF

V gene: TRBV19
J gene: TRBJ1-1
D gene: NA
clone size: NA
CDR3 DNA: TGTGCCAGTAGTATAGGGGCACAGATGAACACTGAAGCTTTCTTT
CDR3 protein: CASSIGAQMNTEAFF

V gene: TRBV6-5
J gene: TRBJ2-7
D gene: NA
clone size: NA
CDR3 DNA: TGTGCCAGCAGACTTGACCCTAACCACTACGAGCAGTACTTC
CDR3 protein: CASRLDPNHYEQYF

V gene: TRBV11-3
J gene: TRBJ2-1
D gene: NA
clone size: few
CDR3 DNA: TGTGCCAGCAGCCTGTGGCGGGACAATGAGCAGTTCTTC
CDR3 protein: CASSLWRDNEQFF

V gene: TRBV28
J gene: TRBJ1-4
D gene: TRBD1
clone size: NA
CDR3 DNA: TGTGCCAGCAGTTTCACACAGGGGGAAAAACTGTTTTTT
CDR3 protein: CASSFTQGEKLFF